This T cell receptor beta chain was profiled in a study of cytomegalovirus exposure and HLA in healthy donors. A multiplex PCR was run with 60 Vbeta primers and 13 Jbeta primers. The method was immunoSEQ multiplex PCR; TCRdb's version includes in-frame clones alone and lacks a portion of them. This sample has some 150,000 clones, with around 64% found just once. This CDR3 contains 14 residues. Germline V gene sequence: CDR1 PRHDT, CDR2 FYEKMQ (reference sequence). Trimming left V 4 bases short and J 3 bases short, with 10 bases between. The chain combines TRBV13 with TRBJ2-1; D remains ambiguous. The receptor was isolated from a woman in her twenties or thirties in good health and CMV-seronegative. Specimen: PBMCs. The CDR3 sequence: CASSSLPRYNEQFF. For the CDR3, the DNA is TGTGCCAGCAGCTCCCTCCCGCGCTACAATGAGCAGTTCTTC.